The following is a T cell receptor beta chain sequence with its context. Its target antigen remains unknown. Nothing much larger sits one base from this clone, and base qualities are not available. The collaborating institutions used their own protocols to collect whole blood in K2EDTA tubes. For TCRbeta analysis, collaborators shipped samples in one of three forms: frozen whole blood, isolated PBMCs, or DNA extracted from either of those sample types. The data are from a study of blood T cell repertoires in COVID-19 (dated by TCRdb to the early 2020s). For the study in its entirety: Samples covering the acute and convalescent phases of COVID-19 were provided by collaborators in the United States, Italy and Spain. Samples were obtained from the ongoing ImmuneRACE study (first 160 participants) and from roughly 1,300 subjects provided by 6 global collaborators. The prospective study material was composed of cDNA or gDNA derived from T cells, B-cell-depleted T cells, or PBMCs. The repertoires were released in a freely available public database meant as a resource for research on the immune response to SARS-CoV-2. A de-identified subject ID, COVID-19 status, age in years and sex were almost always included in the sample metadata. Where HLA class I and class II types were available, the types were taken from metadata supplied by the sample provider, not from assay-based typing. Subjects who had been exposed to COVID-19, were actively infected with it, or had recovered from it provided the deeply sampled blood TCRbeta repertoires that made up the dataset.

TCRbeta CDR3 regions were amplified from genomic DNA by means of the immunoSEQ Assay, a bias-controlled multiplex PCR. For the original study's pipeline: Within the assay, amplification of reference gene primers was used to estimate how many nucleated cells each sample contained. Sequence reads were collapsed and filtered to measure the absolute abundance of every unique TCRbeta CDR3 rearrangement. For each sample, productive Simpson clonality was calculated as the square root of Simpson's diversity index over productive rearrangements. Here the immuneACCESS table is served through TCRdb, limited to in-frame sequences with V and J called. Missing clones are a known gap in these copies; in checked studies unresolved V genes cover under half, and the rest lacks a known reason. The V and J calls and the clone size are those of that table, but D and trimming were determined from the DNA. The sample yields some 41,000 clones; 80% to 90% were counted once. Clones ranked in the top ten supply 7.5% to 10% of the sample.

Results and caveats for the whole study, not just this receptor: The quantity of clinical and demographic metadata differed by source and by participant and was supplied without curation.

This clonotype was sampled from a human donor in a cohort sampled during active COVID-19. Sequences were obtained from peripheral blood.

The CDR3 in this case is CASSPPGHWNTGELFF. The DNA sequence is TGTGCCAGCTCACCGCCGGGACACTGGAACACCGGGGAGCTGTTTTTT. The chain couples TRBV18 to TRBJ2-2; the D region possibly corresponds to TRBD1 (6 bases align). Taken from cysteine to phenylalanine, the CDR3 has 16 residues. Left in the record is the CDR3 DNA by itself, 48 bases read in frame from the first base. The germline V gene specifies KGHSH as CDR1 and LQKENI as CDR2. V is cut by 3 bases and J by 1 base, and the space between the germline ends is 12 bases. The full variable domain, with segments outside the CDR3 supplied by the reference TRBV18 and TRBJ2-2 proteins, appears as NAGVMQNPRHLVRRRGQEARLRCSPMKGHSHVYWYRQLPEEGLKFMVYLQKENIIDESGMPKERFSAEFPKEGPSILRIQQVVRGDSAAYFCASSPPGHWNTGELFFGEGSRLTVL.